The 8 T cell receptor beta chains given below trace back to one sample, sequenced in a study of beta chain features in type 1 diabetes. Study-wide findings and caveats: TCRB CDR3s were moderately but significantly shorter in Type 1 diabetes patients in all four CD4+ subsets.

What these receptors recognize is not known. The sequenced template was cDNA made from the entire isolated RNA. The protocol was immunoSEQ multiplex PCR, while the TCRdb copy is restricted to in-frame clones and leaves out a portion. The data contain about 660,000 clones, around an eighth of them seen just once; the ten biggest clones take up roughly 0.04%. Sequencing used naive CD4+ T cells from blood. The receptors were sampled from a man aged 18 to 29 with type 1 diabetes.

The V and J genes are TRBV4-2 and TRBJ1-1, with D unresolved. The CDR3 sequence is 17 residues long. Between the trimmed V and J ends, which lost 5 bases and 6 bases, there was a span of 25 bases. The germline CDR1 and CDR2 sequences are LGHNA and YNFKEQ. The CDR3 coding sequence is TGTGCCAGCAGCGAAGGTCAAGCGGCGGCCTCTGTGGCTGAAGCTTTCTTT. Encoded protein: CASSEGQAAASVAEAFF.

The rearrangement links TRBV5-6 to TRBJ2-1; 8 bases are shared with TRBD2. The CDR3 consists of 14 residues. The germline CDR1 and CDR2 sequences are SGHDT and YYEEEE. With 6 bases clipped from V and 2 bases from J, the junction kept 4 bases outside the gene matches. This CDR3 reads CASNVAGPYNEQFF. The CDR3 nucleotides read TGTGCCAGCAACGTAGCGGGACCCTACAATGAGCAGTTCTTC.

The chain combines TRBV6-1 with TRBJ1-4; TRBD1 matches 7 bases. The CDR3 length is 14 residues. Trimming took 5 bases from V and 6 from J; bases not matched to a gene: 6. Germline lookup yields CDR1 MNHNS and CDR2 SASEGT. CDR3 sequence: CASSPTGLDEKLFF. The CDR3 bases are TGTGCCAGCAGTCCGACAGGGCTGGATGAAAAACTGTTTTTT.

This clone showed up just a few times. V is TRBV18 and J is TRBJ2-7; a weak D match, TRBD2 (7 bases). Germline V gene sequence: CDR1 KGHSH, CDR2 LQKENI. CDR3 length: 15 residues. Trimming pared 6 bases from V and 3 bases from J, leaving 18 bases between. For the CDR3, the DNA is TGTGCCAGCTCGGTTCCGGGGGGCCAGGGCTACGAGCAGTACTTC. Translation gives CASSVPGGQGYEQYF. Combining the CDR3 with reference TRBV18 and TRBJ2-7 gives the whole variable domain NAGVMQNPRHLVRRRGQEARLRCSPMKGHSHVYWYRQLPEEGLKFMVYLQKENIIDESGMPKERFSAEFPKEGPSILRIQQVVRGDSAAYFCASSVPGGQGYEQYFGPGTRLTVT.

This clone was observed a few times. The chain employs TRBV10-3 and TRBJ2-7; TRBD1 matches 9 bases. The V segment lost 7 bases and the J segment 4 bases; nucleotides outside the gene matches: 11. The CDR3 is 15 amino acids. Looked up from germline, CDR1 is ENHRY and CDR2 is SYGVKD. CDR3 region: CAIKGGQGEGYEQYF. CDR3 DNA: TGTGCCATCAAGGGGGGACAGGGAGAGGGATACGAGCAGTACTTC.

This clone has ten or more counts. V and J are TRBV23-1 and TRBJ1-1; D is uncertain. TRBV23-1 is an ORF, and what it does is uncertain. This CDR3 is 14 amino acids long. Trimming stripped 2 bases from V and 5 bases from J, with 12 bases between. CDR3 coding DNA: TGCGCCAGCAGTCAACCCGAGGAGGAGACTGAAGCTTTCTTT. As protein: CASSQPEEETEAFF.

This clone was seen a handful of times. The chain employs TRBV10-3 and TRBJ2-3, with 10 bases fitting TRBD2. The ends lost 10 bases at V and 3 bases at J; junction bases unmatched: 7. The V gene's germline CDR1 is ENHRY and CDR2 SYGVKD. The CDR3 has 14 amino acids. CDR3 nucleotide sequence: TGTGCCACCCAAGGACTAGCGGTTACAGATACGCAGTATTTT. Translation gives CATQGLAVTDTQYF.

The CDR3: CASRLPDRDDSPLHF. CDR3 in DNA: TGCGCCAGCAGGTTACCGGACAGGGATGATTCACCCCTCCACTTT. The chain combines TRBV5-1 with TRBJ1-6; 8 bases line up with TRBD1. This CDR3 has 15 amino acids. With 5 bases clipped from V and 8 bases from J, the junction kept 9 bases outside the gene matches. Per the germline V gene, CDR1 is SGHRS and CDR2 is YFSETQ.